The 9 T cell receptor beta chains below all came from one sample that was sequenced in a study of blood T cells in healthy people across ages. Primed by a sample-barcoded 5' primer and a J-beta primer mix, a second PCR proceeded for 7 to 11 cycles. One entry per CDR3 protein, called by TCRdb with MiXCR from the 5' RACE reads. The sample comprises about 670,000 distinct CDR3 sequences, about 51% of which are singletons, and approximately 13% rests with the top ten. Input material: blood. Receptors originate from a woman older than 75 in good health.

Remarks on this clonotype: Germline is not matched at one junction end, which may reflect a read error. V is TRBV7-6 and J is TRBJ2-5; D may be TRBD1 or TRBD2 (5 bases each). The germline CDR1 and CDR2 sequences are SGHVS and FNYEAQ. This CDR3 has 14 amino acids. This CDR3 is CASSLGGQDNEQYF. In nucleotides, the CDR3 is TGCGCCAGCAGCCTTGGAGGCCAGGACAATGAGCAGTACTTC.

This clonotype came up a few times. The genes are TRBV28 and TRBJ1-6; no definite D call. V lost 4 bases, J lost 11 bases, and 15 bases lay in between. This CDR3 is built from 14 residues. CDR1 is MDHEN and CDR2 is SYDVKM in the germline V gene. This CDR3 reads CASSSSMGWTPLHF. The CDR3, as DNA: TGTGCCAGCAGTTCGTCCATGGGTTGGACACCCCTCCACTTT. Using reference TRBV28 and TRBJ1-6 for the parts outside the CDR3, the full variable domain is DVKVTQSSRYLVKRTGEKVFLECVQDMDHENMFWYRQDPGLGLRLIYFSYDVKMKEKGDIPEGYSVSREKKERFSLILESASTNQTSMYLCASSSSMGWTPLHFGNGTRLTVT.

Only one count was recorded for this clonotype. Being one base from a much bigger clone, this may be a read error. CDR3 region: CANSRTSSEDTQYF. The CDR3 nucleotides are TGCGCCAACAGCCGGACGTCTAGCGAAGATACGCAGTATTTT. V and J are TRBV5-1 and TRBJ2-3; possible D gene TRBD2, 6 bases. CDR1 is SGHRS and CDR2 is YFSETQ in the germline V gene. This CDR3 is 14 amino acids long.

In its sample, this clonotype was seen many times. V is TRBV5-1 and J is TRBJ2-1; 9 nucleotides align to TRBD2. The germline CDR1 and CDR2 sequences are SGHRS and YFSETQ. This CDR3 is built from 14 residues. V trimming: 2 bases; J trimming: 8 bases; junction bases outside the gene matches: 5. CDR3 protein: CASSFSAGGDEQFF. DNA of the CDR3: TGCGCCAGCAGCTTTTCGGCGGGAGGGGATGAGCAGTTCTTC. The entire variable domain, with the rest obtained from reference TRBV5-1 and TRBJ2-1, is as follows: KAGVTQTPRYLIKTRGQQVTLSCSPISGHRSVSWYQQTPGQGLQFLFEYFSETQRNKGNFPGRFSGRQFSNSRSEMNVSTLELGDSALYLCASSFSAGGDEQFFGPGTRLTVL.

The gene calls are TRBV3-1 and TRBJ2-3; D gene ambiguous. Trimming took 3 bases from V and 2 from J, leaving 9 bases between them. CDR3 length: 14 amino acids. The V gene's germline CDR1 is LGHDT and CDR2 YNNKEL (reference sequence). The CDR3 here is CASSHVRDTDTQYF. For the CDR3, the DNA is TGTGCCAGCAGCCACGTGAGAGACACAGATACGCAGTATTTT.

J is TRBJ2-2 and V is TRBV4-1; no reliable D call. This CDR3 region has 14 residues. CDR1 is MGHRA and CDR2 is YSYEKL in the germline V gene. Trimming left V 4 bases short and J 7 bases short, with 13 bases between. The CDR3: CASSRERNFGELFF. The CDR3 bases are TGCGCCAGCAGCCGAGAAAGGAATTTCGGGGAGCTGTTTTTT.

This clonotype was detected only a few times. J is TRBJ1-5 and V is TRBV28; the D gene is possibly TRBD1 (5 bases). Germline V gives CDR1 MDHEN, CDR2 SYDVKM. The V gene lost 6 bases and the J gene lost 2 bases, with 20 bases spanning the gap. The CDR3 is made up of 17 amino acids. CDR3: CASRPGSPTARNQPQHF. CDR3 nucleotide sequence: TGTGCCAGCAGGCCAGGGTCGCCCACGGCGCGCAATCAGCCCCAGCATTTT.

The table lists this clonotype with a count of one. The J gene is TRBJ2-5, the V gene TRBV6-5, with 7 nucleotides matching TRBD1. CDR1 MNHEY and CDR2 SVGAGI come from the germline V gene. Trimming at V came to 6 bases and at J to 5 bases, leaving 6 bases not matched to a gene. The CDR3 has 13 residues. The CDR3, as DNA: TGTGCCAGCAGGCCCACAGGGGTGGAGACCCAGTACTTC. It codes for CASRPTGVETQYF.

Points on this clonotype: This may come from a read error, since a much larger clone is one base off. CDR3 protein: CATSVAGVNNEQYF. The CDR3 region has the DNA TGTGCCACCAGTGTAGCGGGTGTGAACAATGAGCAGTACTTC. The chain is built from TRBV24-1 and TRBJ2-7; 7 bases align to TRBD2. This CDR3 comprises 14 residues. CDR1 KGHDR and CDR2 SFDVKD come from the germline V gene. Trimming at V came to 5 bases and at J to 7 bases, leaving 10 bases not matched to a gene.